This T cell receptor beta chain was documented in a study of response to subunit inactivated influenza vaccine. J was trimmed by 8 bases and V by 0 bases; bases with no gene match: 6. Germline CDR1 and CDR2: SGHKS and YYEKEE (reference sequence). CDR3 size: 15 residues. TCRdb reprocessed the RT-PCR reads via MiXCR and lists one record per CDR3 protein. The sample consists of approximately 530,000 distinct CDR3 sequences, roughly 13% of them appearing once. This specimen consisted of PBMCs from blood, obtained 40 to 50 days after vaccination. The clonotype was recovered from a man over 45 who received an inactivated influenza vaccine. The gene calls are TRBV5-5 and TRBJ1-2, with 11 bases fitting TRBD1. The CDR3 is CASSLARTGGDGYTF. The CDR3 DNA follows: TGTGCCAGCAGCTTGGCCCGGACAGGGGGCGACGGCTACACCTTC.